This T cell receptor beta chain derives from a study of cytomegalovirus exposure and HLA in healthy donors. The primer mix had 60 Vbeta and 13 Jbeta primers. Generated by immunoSEQ multiplex PCR, the TCRdb table keeps only in-frame clones and is missing some. The sample lists some 90,000 clones, roughly 79% occurring once. The material sequenced was PBMCs. This sequence originates from a young man in good health and CMV-seronegative.

In DNA, the CDR3 is TGTGCCAGCAGCTTTGGATTTCCGGGACAGCGAAATTCACCCCTCCACTTT. Its translation: CASSFGFPGQRNSPLHF. The chain recombines TRBV5-4 with TRBJ1-6, with TRBD1 identical over 7 bases. CDR1 SGHNT and CDR2 YYREEE come from the germline V gene (reference sequence). J lost 7 bases, V lost 2 bases, and 12 bases had no gene match. The CDR3 has 17 residues.